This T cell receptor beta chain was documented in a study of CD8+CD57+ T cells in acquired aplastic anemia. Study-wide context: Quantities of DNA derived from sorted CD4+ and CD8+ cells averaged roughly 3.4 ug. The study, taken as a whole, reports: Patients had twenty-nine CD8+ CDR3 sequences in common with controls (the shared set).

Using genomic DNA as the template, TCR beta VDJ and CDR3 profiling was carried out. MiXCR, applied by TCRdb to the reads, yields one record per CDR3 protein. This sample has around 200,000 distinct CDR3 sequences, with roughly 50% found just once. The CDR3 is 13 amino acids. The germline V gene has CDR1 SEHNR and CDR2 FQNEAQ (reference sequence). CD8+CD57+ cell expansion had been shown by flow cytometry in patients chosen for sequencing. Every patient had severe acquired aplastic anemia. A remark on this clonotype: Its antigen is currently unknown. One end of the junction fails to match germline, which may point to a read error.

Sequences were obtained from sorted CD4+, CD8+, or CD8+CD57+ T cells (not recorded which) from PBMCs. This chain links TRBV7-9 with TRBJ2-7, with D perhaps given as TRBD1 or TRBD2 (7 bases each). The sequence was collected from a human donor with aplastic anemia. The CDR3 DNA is TGTGCCAGCAGAGAGGGGGGGACAGCCACTTATCGCTTC. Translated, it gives CASREGGTATYRF.